The source of this TCR beta chain is a study of T cells in Graves' hyperthyroidism and ophthalmopathy. The study's findings and limits: Researchers found most expanded thyroid clonotypes above 0.001 in blood as well. A model built on 13 V-J features separated ophthalmopathy from stable hyperthyroidism.

The investigators amplified TCR beta CDR3 regions from RNA transcripts. HTBI primers were employed in a first-round RT-PCR of the TCR CDR3. TCRdb called the multiplex PCR reads again in MiXCR, with one record for every CDR3 protein. The data hold about 560,000 distinct CDR3 sequences, with 16% observed a single time. This clonotype was counted many times. Its antigen is unknown. Recently diagnosed hyperthyroidism of less than 2 months' duration affected patients aged 18 to 65. The PBMCs studied were ones that came from 10 ml fresh peripheral blood. CDR3 size: 20 residues. Trimming took 6 bases from V and 3 from J; bases not matched to a gene: 22. Germline loops: CDR1 SGHAT, CDR2 FQNNGV.

Sequencing was performed on blood. The chain combines TRBV11-2 with TRBJ2-4, with 8 bases matching TRBD2. The sequence came from a woman younger than 30 with Graves' hyperthyroidism. The CDR3 sequence is CASRMAGRRLAGVGKNIQYF. CDR3 nucleotide sequence: TGTGCCAGCAGGATGGCGGGTCGAAGGCTAGCGGGCGTAGGCAAAAACATTCAGTACTTC.